These 11 T cell receptor beta chains originate from one sample sequenced in a study of shared clonotypes between healthy human individuals. Data came from immunoSEQ multiplex PCR; TCRdb stores just in-frame clones and leaves some out. The sample holds hundreds of thousands of clones, around 96% seen once. Only CD45RO-negative cells positively selected for CCR7 counted as naive CD8 cells, so terminally differentiated effector memory CD45RA+ cells were excluded. The sample comprised naive CD8+ T cells sorted from blood. Receptors were obtained from a woman in her thirties in good health.

The V gene is TRBV6-5, the J gene TRBJ2-5; D remains ambiguous. Trimming stripped 6 bases from V and 1 base from J, with 12 bases between. Germline CDR1 and CDR2: MNHEY and SVGAGI. This CDR3 region has 14 residues. The CDR3 here is CASSRLWIQETQYF. CDR3 coding DNA: TGTGCCAGCAGCCGCCTTTGGATCCAAGAGACCCAGTACTTC.

This chain links TRBV29-1 with TRBJ2-7, with D perhaps TRBD2 (5 bases). The germline V and J ends were trimmed by 1 base and 2 bases, with 12 bases remaining between them. The germline V gene encodes CDR1 SQVTM and CDR2 ANQGSEA. The CDR3 consists of 14 residues. Written as DNA, the CDR3 is TGCAGCGTTGAAGGAGAGGGTGCAACCTACGAGCAGTACTTC. It yields the protein CSVEGEGATYEQYF.

A single count supports this clone. This rearrangement joins TRBV9 to TRBJ2-1, with 8 bases that match TRBD2. V dropped 4 bases and J dropped 3; count of bases not matched to a gene: 12. Germline V CDR1 and CDR2: SGDLS, YYNGEE. This CDR3 region has 17 residues. CDR3 protein: CASSPTSGRGDYNEQFF. In DNA form, the CDR3 reads TGTGCCAGCAGCCCAACTAGCGGTAGAGGGGACTACAATGAGCAGTTCTTC.

V and J are TRBV28 and TRBJ2-7, with D perhaps matching TRBD1 (5 bases). Looked up from germline, CDR1 is MDHEN and CDR2 is SYDVKM. The V and J ends lost 3 bases and 3 bases respectively, with 9 bases between them. This CDR3 spans 13 amino acids. CDR3 nucleotides: TGTGCCAGCAGTTTGTCCGGACACTACGAGCAGTACTTC. Translated: CASSLSGHYEQYF.

The CDR3 DNA sequence: TGCAGCGTTAGTAGCGGGGGCCCCCCCTACGAGCAGTACTTC. This codes for CSVSSGGPPYEQYF. This rearrangement joins TRBV29-1 to TRBJ2-5, with 9 bases identical to TRBD2. The end of the DNA fits TRBJ2-7 better, so the J call may be wrong. CDR3 length: 14 residues. Germline-derived CDR1 and CDR2 are SQVTM and ANQGSEA.

The chain is built from TRBV5-1 and TRBJ2-3, with TRBD2 matching over 11 bases. V lost 1 base to trimming and J lost 0 bases; unmatched junction nucleotides: 13. Germline V gene data show CDR1 as SGHRS and CDR2 as YFSETQ. The CDR3 runs 20 residues. The chain's CDR3 is CASSLFTSGSYLASTDTQYF. DNA of the CDR3: TGCGCCAGCAGCTTGTTTACTAGCGGGAGCTACTTAGCTAGCACAGATACGCAGTATTTT. The full variable domain, rest sourced from reference TRBV5-1 and TRBJ2-3, is KAGVTQTPRYLIKTRGQQVTLSCSPISGHRSVSWYQQTPGQGLQFLFEYFSETQRNKGNFPGRFSGRQFSNSRSEMNVSTLELGDSALYLCASSLFTSGSYLASTDTQYFGPGTRLTVL.

V and J are TRBV15 and TRBJ1-1; 7 nucleotides line up with TRBD1. The CDR3 runs to 14 residues. CDR1 is LNHNV, CDR2 YYDKDF, per germline (reference sequence). V was pared by 8 bases and J by 3 bases, with 9 bases of the junction left unmatched. CDR3 in DNA: TGTGCCACCCGAACGACAGGGTTCGACACTGAAGCTTTCTTT. Amino acid sequence: CATRTTGFDTEAFF. Variable domain in full (rest from reference TRBV15 and TRBJ1-1): DAMVIQNPRYQVTQFGKPVTLSCSQTLNHNVMYWYQQKSSQAPKLLFHYYDKDFNNEADTPDNFQSRRPNTSFCFLDIRSPGLGDTAMYLCATRTTGFDTEAFFGQGTRLTVV.

The chain has TRBV14 and TRBJ2-5, with 7 positions matching TRBD2. The CDR3 is made up of 16 amino acids. Germline V gene data show CDR1 as SGHDN and CDR2 as FVKESK. V trimming: 4 bases; J trimming: 0 bases; junction bases outside the gene matches: 8. The chain's CDR3 is CASSPPGLTYQETQYF. The CDR3 DNA follows: TGTGCCAGCAGCCCTCCGGGACTAACGTACCAAGAGACCCAGTACTTC.

The V and J genes are TRBV13 and TRBJ2-7, with 9 bases aligning to TRBD2. CDR3 length: 17 amino acids. The junction had 12 bases not matched to a gene; V was cut back by 0 bases and J by 6 bases. Germline V gene data show CDR1 as PRHDT and CDR2 as FYEKMQ (reference sequence). The CDR3 DNA follows: TGTGCCAGCAGCTTAGGGACTAGCGGCCTGAAACCTCGCGAGCAGTACTTC. Translation gives CASSLGTSGLKPREQYF.

J is TRBJ1-2 and V is TRBV4-1, with a possible D match to TRBD1 (6 bases). CDR1 is MGHRA and CDR2 is YSYEKL in the germline V gene. Trimming shortened V by 5 bases and J by 4 bases, and 14 bases separated the two germline ends. This CDR3 has 14 amino acids. The CDR3 nucleotides read TGCGCCAGCAGCACAGGGACGGGAGGCTATGGCTACACCTTC. Translated: CASSTGTGGYGYTF.

This chain joins TRBV27 and TRBJ2-7; D is undetermined. V lost 3 bases to trimming and J lost 0 bases, with 9 bases between them. Germline V gene data show CDR1 as MNHEY and CDR2 as SMNVEV (reference sequence). The CDR3 sequence is 14 residues long. The CDR3 DNA is TGTGCCAGCAGTTTTGACTTCAGCTCCTACGAGCAGTACTTC. Amino acid sequence: CASSFDFSSYEQYF.